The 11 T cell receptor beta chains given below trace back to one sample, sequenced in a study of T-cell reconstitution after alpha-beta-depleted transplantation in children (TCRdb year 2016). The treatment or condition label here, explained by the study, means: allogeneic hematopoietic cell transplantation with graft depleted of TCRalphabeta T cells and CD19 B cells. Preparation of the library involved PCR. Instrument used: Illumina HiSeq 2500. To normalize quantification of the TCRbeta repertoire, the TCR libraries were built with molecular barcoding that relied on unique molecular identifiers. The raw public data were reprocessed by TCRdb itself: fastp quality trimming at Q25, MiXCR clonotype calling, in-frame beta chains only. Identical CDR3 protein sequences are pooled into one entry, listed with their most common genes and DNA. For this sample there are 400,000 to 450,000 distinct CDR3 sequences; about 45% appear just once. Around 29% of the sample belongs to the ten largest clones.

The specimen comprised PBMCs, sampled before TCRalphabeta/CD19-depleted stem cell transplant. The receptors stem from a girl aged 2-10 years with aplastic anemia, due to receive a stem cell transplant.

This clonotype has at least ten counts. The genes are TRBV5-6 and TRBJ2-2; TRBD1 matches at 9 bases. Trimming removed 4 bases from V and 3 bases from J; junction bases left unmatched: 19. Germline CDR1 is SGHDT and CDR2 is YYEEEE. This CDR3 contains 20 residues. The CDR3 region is CASSSYRGRISQADTGELFF. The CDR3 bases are TGTGCCAGCAGCAGTTACAGGGGGCGCATTAGTCAAGCGGACACCGGGGAGCTGTTTTTT.

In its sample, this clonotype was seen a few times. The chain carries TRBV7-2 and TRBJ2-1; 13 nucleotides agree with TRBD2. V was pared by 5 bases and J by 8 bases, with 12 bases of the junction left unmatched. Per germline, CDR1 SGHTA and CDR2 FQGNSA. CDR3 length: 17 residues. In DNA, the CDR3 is TGTGCCAGCAGCCTCCTATGGACTAGCGGGAGTATAGATGAGCAGTTCTTC. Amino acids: CASSLLWTSGSIDEQFF.

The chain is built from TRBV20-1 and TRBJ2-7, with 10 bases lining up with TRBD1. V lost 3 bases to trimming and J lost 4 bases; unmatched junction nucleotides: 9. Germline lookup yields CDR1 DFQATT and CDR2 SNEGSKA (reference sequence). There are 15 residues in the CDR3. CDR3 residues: CSASTRDRGGYEQYF. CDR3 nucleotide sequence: TGCAGTGCTAGCACAAGGGACAGGGGAGGATACGAGCAGTACTTC.

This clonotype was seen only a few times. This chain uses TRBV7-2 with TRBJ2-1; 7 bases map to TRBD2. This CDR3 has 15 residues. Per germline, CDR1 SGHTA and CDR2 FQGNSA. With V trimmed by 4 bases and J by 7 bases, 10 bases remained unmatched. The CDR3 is CASSWAGRAGNEQFF. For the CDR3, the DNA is TGTGCCAGCAGCTGGGCGGGGAGGGCTGGGAATGAGCAGTTCTTC.

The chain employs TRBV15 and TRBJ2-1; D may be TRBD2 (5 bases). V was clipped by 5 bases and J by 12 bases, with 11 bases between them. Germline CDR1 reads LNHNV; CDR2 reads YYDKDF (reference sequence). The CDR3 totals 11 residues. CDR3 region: CATSVGVGQFF. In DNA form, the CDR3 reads TGTGCCACCAGCGTCGGGGTCGGGCAGTTCTTC. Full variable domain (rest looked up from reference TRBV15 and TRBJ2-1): DAMVIQNPRYQVTQFGKPVTLSCSQTLNHNVMYWYQQKSSQAPKLLFHYYDKDFNNEADTPDNFQSRRPNTSFCFLDIRSPGLGDTAMYLCATSVGVGQFFGPGTRLTVL.

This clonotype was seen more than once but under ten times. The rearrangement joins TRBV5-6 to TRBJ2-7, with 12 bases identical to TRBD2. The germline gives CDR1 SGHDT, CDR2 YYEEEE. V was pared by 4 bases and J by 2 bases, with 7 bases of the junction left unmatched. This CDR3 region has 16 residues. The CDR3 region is CASSVLLAGGPYEQYF. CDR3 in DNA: TGTGCCAGCAGCGTACTGCTAGCGGGAGGGCCCTACGAGCAGTACTTC.

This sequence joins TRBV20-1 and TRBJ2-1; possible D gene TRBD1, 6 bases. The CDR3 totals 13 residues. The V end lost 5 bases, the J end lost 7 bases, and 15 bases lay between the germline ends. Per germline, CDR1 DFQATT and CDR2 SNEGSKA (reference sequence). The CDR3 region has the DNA TGCAGTGCTCCGCGGACAGAGGCAAATGAGCAGTTCTTC. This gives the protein CSAPRTEANEQFF.

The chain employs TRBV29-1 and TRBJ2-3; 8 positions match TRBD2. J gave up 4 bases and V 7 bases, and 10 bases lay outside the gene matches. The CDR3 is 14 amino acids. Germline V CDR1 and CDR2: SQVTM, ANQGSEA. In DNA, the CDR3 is TGCAGCGCGACCGGGACTAGGAGGGCAGATACGCAGTATTTT. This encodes CSATGTRRADTQYF.

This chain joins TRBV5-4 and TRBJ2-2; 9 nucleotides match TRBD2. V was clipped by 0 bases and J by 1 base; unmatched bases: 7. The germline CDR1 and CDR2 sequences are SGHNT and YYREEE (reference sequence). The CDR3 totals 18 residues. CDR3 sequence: CASSLDQRGVWNTGELFF. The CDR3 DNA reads TGTGCCAGCAGCTTGGACCAGCGGGGGGTCTGGAACACCGGGGAGCTGTTTTTT.

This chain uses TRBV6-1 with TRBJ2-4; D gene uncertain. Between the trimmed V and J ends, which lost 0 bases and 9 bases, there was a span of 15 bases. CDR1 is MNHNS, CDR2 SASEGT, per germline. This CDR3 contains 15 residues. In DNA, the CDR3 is TGTGCCAGCAGTGAAGCGCGTGGCAGATCAATCATTCAGTACTTC. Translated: CASSEARGRSIIQYF.

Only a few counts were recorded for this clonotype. The CDR3 nucleotides are TGTGCCAGCAGCTCCGCGAGGTACAAAGAGACCCAGTACTTC. Its protein product is CASSSARYKETQYF. The chain employs TRBV7-6 and TRBJ2-5; D gene ambiguous. The V end lost 4 bases, the J end lost 3 bases, and 12 bases lay between the germline ends. This CDR3 comprises 14 residues. The germline V gene encodes CDR1 SGHVS and CDR2 FNYEAQ.